This is a list of T cell receptor beta chains from one sample in a study of identical twins. MiXCR, run by TCRdb on the 5' RACE reads, gives a single entry per CDR3 protein. Of around 240,000 distinct CDR3 sequences listed, about 7.3% are singletons. The same data also went into a second study, on yellow fever vaccine responses in identical twins.

The specimen was memory (CD45RO+) T cells sorted from blood. These receptors all come from a woman in her late teens or twenties in good health. Both conserved end residues are part of each CDR3. Each record gives: CDR3 DNA, CDR3 protein, clone size, J gene, D gene, CDR3 length, V gene. The D gene is left open where the match is weak. Rows may omit the clone size; those that give it use once, few, many or a size class.

CDR3 DNA: TGCGCCAGCAGCCAGGGCGCGGGGAACTACAATGAGCAGTTCTTC; CDR3 protein: CASSQGAGNYNEQFF; clone size: few; J gene: TRBJ2-1; D gene: NA; CDR3 length: 15; V gene: TRBV5-1
CDR3 DNA: TGTGCCAGCAGCTTAGAACTAGCGCCGCCATACTCCTACAATGAGCAGTTCTTC; CDR3 protein: CASSLELAPPYSYNEQFF; clone size: many; J gene: TRBJ2-1; D gene: TRBD2; CDR3 length: 18; V gene: TRBV11-1
CDR3 DNA: TGTGCCAGCAGTTCGGAGGGCGCGGGGGGCTACACCTTC; CDR3 protein: CASSSEGAGGYTF; clone size: few; J gene: TRBJ1-2; D gene: NA; CDR3 length: 13; V gene: TRBV12-3/TRBV12-4
CDR3 DNA: TGCAGCGTTTTCGGCCCTAGCGGGAGCTCCTACAATGAGCAGTTCTTC; CDR3 protein: CSVFGPSGSSYNEQFF; clone size: many; J gene: TRBJ2-1; D gene: TRBD2; CDR3 length: 16; V gene: TRBV29-1
CDR3 DNA: TGTGCCATCAGCGACGGGGCAGTCTATGGCTACACCTTC; CDR3 protein: CAISDGAVYGYTF; clone size: many; J gene: TRBJ1-2; D gene: NA; CDR3 length: 13; V gene: TRBV10-3
CDR3 DNA: TGTGCCAGCAGTTACTCTACATTGAACACTGAAGCTTTCTTT; CDR3 protein: CASSYSTLNTEAFF; clone size: NA; J gene: TRBJ1-1; D gene: NA; CDR3 length: 14; V gene: TRBV6-5
CDR3 DNA: TGTGCCAGCAGCGTTCAGGGACGGTGGAACACTGAAGCTTTCTTT; CDR3 protein: CASSVQGRWNTEAFF; clone size: NA; J gene: TRBJ1-1; D gene: NA; CDR3 length: 15; V gene: TRBV9
CDR3 DNA: TGTGCCACCCAGATCGCGCCTAGAGGTGAAGCTTTCTTT; CDR3 protein: CATQIAPRGEAFF; clone size: few; J gene: TRBJ1-1; D gene: NA; CDR3 length: 13; V gene: TRBV27
CDR3 DNA: TGTGCCAGCAGCCCGAGGGGTATCGACACCGGGGAGCTGTTTTTT; CDR3 protein: CASSPRGIDTGELFF; clone size: few; J gene: TRBJ2-2; D gene: NA; CDR3 length: 15; V gene: TRBV7-9
CDR3 DNA: TGTGCCAGCAGTTCCTACAGGGTTAAGGATACGCAGTATTTT; CDR3 protein: CASSSYRVKDTQYF; clone size: few; J gene: TRBJ2-3; D gene: NA; CDR3 length: 14; V gene: TRBV28
CDR3 DNA: TGCAGTGCCGGACACATTCTCAGGAACATTCAGTACTTC; CDR3 protein: CSAGHILRNIQYF; clone size: few; J gene: TRBJ2-4; D gene: NA; CDR3 length: 13; V gene: TRBV20-1
CDR3 DNA: TGCCACCCGAAACAGGGGGGCACTGAAGCTTTCTTT; CDR3 protein: CHPKQGGTEAFF; clone size: many; J gene: TRBJ1-1; D gene: TRBD1; CDR3 length: 12; V gene: TRBV20-1
CDR3 DNA: TGTGCCACCGGGGAAGGCACCTGGGACGAGCAGTACTTC; CDR3 protein: CATGEGTWDEQYF; clone size: many; J gene: TRBJ2-7; D gene: NA; CDR3 length: 13; V gene: TRBV24-1
CDR3 DNA: TGTGCCAGCAGCCAAGAACGGGACGGCCCCTCTGGGGCCAACGTCCTGACTTTC; CDR3 protein: CASSQERDGPSGANVLTF; clone size: NA; J gene: TRBJ2-6; D gene: NA; CDR3 length: 18; V gene: TRBV3-1
CDR3 DNA: TGCAGTGCCAAACAGGGGCAGTACACTGAAGCTTTCTTT; CDR3 protein: CSAKQGQYTEAFF; clone size: many; J gene: TRBJ1-1; D gene: TRBD1; CDR3 length: 13; V gene: TRBV20-1
CDR3 DNA: TGTGCCAGTAGTTCCGGGGGACTAGCGGGAAGCCACGAGCAGTACTTC; CDR3 protein: CASSSGGLAGSHEQYF; clone size: NA; J gene: TRBJ2-7; D gene: TRBD2; CDR3 length: 16; V gene: TRBV19
CDR3 DNA: TGTGCCAGCAGTTACTCCAAAACCCGGGACAGGGATAACTATGGCTACACCTTC; CDR3 protein: CASSYSKTRDRDNYGYTF; clone size: many; J gene: TRBJ1-2; D gene: TRBD1; CDR3 length: 18; V gene: TRBV6-5
CDR3 DNA: TGTGCCACCAGCCCACGTGTGACGGGGGGGAACACTGAAGCTTTCTTT; CDR3 protein: CATSPRVTGGNTEAFF; clone size: few; J gene: TRBJ1-1; D gene: NA; CDR3 length: 16; V gene: TRBV15
CDR3 DNA: TGCGCCAGCAGCCAGGGACAGGGCCAAGCCAAAAACATTCAGTACTTC; CDR3 protein: CASSQGQGQAKNIQYF; clone size: NA; J gene: TRBJ2-4; D gene: TRBD1; CDR3 length: 16; V gene: TRBV4-1
CDR3 DNA: TGTGCCAGCAGTTACCAGACAGGGGTTGGCTATGGCTACACCTTC; CDR3 protein: CASSYQTGVGYGYTF; clone size: NA; J gene: TRBJ1-2; D gene: TRBD1; CDR3 length: 15; V gene: TRBV7-3
CDR3 DNA: TGCGCCAGCATGTTGGCAGGGTCCACAGATACGCAGTATTTT; CDR3 protein: CASMLAGSTDTQYF; clone size: many; J gene: TRBJ2-3; D gene: NA; CDR3 length: 14; V gene: TRBV5-1
CDR3 DNA: TGTGCCAGCAGCCAATGGGGAAGAGACGAGCAGTACTTC; CDR3 protein: CASSQWGRDEQYF; clone size: many; J gene: TRBJ2-7; D gene: NA; CDR3 length: 13; V gene: TRBV3-1
CDR3 DNA: TGTGCCATCGCTAACGGGGGACTAACAGGCTACACCTTC; CDR3 protein: CAIANGGLTGYTF; clone size: NA; J gene: TRBJ1-2; D gene: NA; CDR3 length: 13; V gene: TRBV6-1
CDR3 DNA: TGTGCCATAACGCCCCGGGTACAGGAGACCCAGTACTTC; CDR3 protein: CAITPRVQETQYF; clone size: NA; J gene: TRBJ2-5; D gene: NA; CDR3 length: 13; V gene: TRBV7-9
CDR3 DNA: TGCGCCAGCAGCCGCTCCGGGGGCGGCGGGGAGCTGTTTTTT; CDR3 protein: CASSRSGGGGELFF; clone size: few; J gene: TRBJ2-2; D gene: NA; CDR3 length: 14; V gene: TRBV5-1
CDR3 DNA: TGTGCCAGCAGTTACCAAGCGGGCTACAATGAGCAGTTCTTC; CDR3 protein: CASSYQAGYNEQFF; clone size: NA; J gene: TRBJ2-1; D gene: NA; CDR3 length: 14; V gene: TRBV6-5
CDR3 DNA: TGTGCCACCAGTGATTCACTAGCGGGGGGGCTAGAGGAGACCCAGTACTTC; CDR3 protein: CATSDSLAGGLEETQYF; clone size: NA; J gene: TRBJ2-5; D gene: TRBD2; CDR3 length: 17; V gene: TRBV24-1
CDR3 DNA: TGTGCCAGCAGCCCCATAGGACTAGCGAGCTACGAGCAGTACTTC; CDR3 protein: CASSPIGLASYEQYF; clone size: few; J gene: TRBJ2-7; D gene: TRBD2; CDR3 length: 15; V gene: TRBV28
CDR3 DNA: TGCAGCGTGGGGTTGTGGGGGAATGAGCAGTTCTTC; CDR3 protein: CSVGLWGNEQFF; clone size: many; J gene: TRBJ2-1; D gene: NA; CDR3 length: 12; V gene: TRBV29-1